This entry is about one TCR beta chain. What it binds is not known. This entry is derived from a study of T cells in Graves' hyperthyroidism and ophthalmopathy. TCR beta CDR3 region amplification was performed from RNA transcripts. The HTBI primer set served for first-round RT-PCR of the TCR CDR3. TCRdb processed the multiplex PCR reads anew with MiXCR; each CDR3 protein has one entry. The repertoire holds 500,000 to 600,000 distinct CDR3 sequences, with about 43% as singletons. Study results and caveats: A 13 V-J model separated ophthalmopathy from stable hyperthyroidism. Before onset, by a median of around 6.1 months, the model predicted ophthalmopathy.

The diagnostic basis comprised clinical symptoms, serum thyroxine and TRAb, thyroid ultrasound and orbital computed tomography. The germline V and J ends were trimmed by 4 bases and 6 bases, with 15 bases remaining between them. CDR3 length equals 14 residues. The germline V gene encodes CDR1 SGHTA and CDR2 FQGNSA. This clonotype originated in an adult woman with Graves' disease, either hyperthyroidism or ophthalmopathy (not recorded which). The sequencing sample was made of peripheral blood or thyroid tissue (not recorded which). The V and J genes are TRBV7-2 and TRBJ1-1; D call uncertain. The CDR3 nucleotides read TGTGCCAGCAGCTACGGGCTTGCGGGCGCTGAAGCTTTCTTT. It translates to CASSYGLAGAEAFF.